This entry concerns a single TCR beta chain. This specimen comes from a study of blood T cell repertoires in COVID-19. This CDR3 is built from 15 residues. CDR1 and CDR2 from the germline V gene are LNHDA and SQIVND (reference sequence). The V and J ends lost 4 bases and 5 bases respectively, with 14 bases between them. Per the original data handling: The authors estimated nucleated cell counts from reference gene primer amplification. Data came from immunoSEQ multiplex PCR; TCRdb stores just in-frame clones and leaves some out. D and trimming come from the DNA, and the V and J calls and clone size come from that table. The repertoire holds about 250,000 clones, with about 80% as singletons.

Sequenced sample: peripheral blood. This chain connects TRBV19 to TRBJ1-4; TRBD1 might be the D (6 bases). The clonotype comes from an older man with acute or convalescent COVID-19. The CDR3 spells CASSNHGTSNEKLFF. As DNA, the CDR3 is TGTGCCAGTAGTAACCACGGGACATCGAATGAAAAACTGTTTTTT.